This paragraph reports one T cell receptor beta chain. Its cognate antigen is unknown. The record originates from a study of Ad26.COV2.S vaccination and SARS-CoV-2 variants. Study summary: Donor had been placed in the Ad26.COV2.S arm of the COV1001 trial.

Treatment of the sample: roughly 19 received Ad26.COV2.S at low or high dose, single or two shots; 5 received placebo; per-sample allocation not given. Day 63 after the first vaccine or placebo injection was the time point for sampling. Germline V gives CDR1 LNHNV, CDR2 YYDKDF (reference sequence). V was shortened by 3 bases and J by 5 bases, with 10 bases between the two germline ends. CDR3 size: 13 residues. Study-wide results and limits: Ad26.COV2.S recipients had broader spike-specific TCRs (P = 0.0014).

The repertoire was sequenced with immunoSEQ multiplex PCR; TCRdb's copy has only in-frame clones and lacks some. Seen here are 300,000 to 350,000 clones, more than 70% observed once, and the top ten hold 1.5% to 2.5%. The rearrangement links TRBV15 to TRBJ2-5; possible D gene TRBD1, 6 bases. The sequenced sample was peripheral blood, obtained in a trial of Ad26.COV2.S vaccine versus placebo. The TCR sequence derives from a person aged 18-60 years who received the Ad26.COV2.S COVID-19 vaccine or a placebo. CDR3 in amino acids: CATSSRGGETQYF. The DNA of the CDR3 is TGTGCCACCAGCAGCAGGGGCGGCGAGACCCAGTACTTC.